This paragraph covers one TCR beta chain sequence. Its specificity is unknown. The V end was cut by 6 bases, the J end by 0 bases, with 9 bases between. The V gene's germline CDR1 is SNHLY and CDR2 FYNNEI. CDR3 length: 14 residues. This record belongs to a study of cytomegalovirus exposure and HLA in healthy donors. Study results and caveats: TCR beta chain V- and J-gene trimming was linked, in a later analysis, to a missense variant in DCLRE1C.

PCR amplification relied on 60 Vbeta primers (plus 13 Jbeta primers). Clones were read by immunoSEQ multiplex PCR, and TCRdb kept only the in-frame ones, dropping some. The sample yields under 200,000 clones, 80% to 85% seen once. Sequencing was performed on PBMCs. The V and J genes are TRBV2 and TRBJ1-5; D gene uncertain. This sequence was found in a man aged 25 to 45 in good health and CMV-seronegative. CDR3 loop: CASRPGYSNQPQHF. For the CDR3, the DNA is TGTGCCAGCAGGCCGGGATATAGCAATCAGCCCCAGCATTTT.